The entry below gives a single T cell receptor beta chain sequence along with its context. The record originates from a study of a mutant IDH1 vaccine in newly diagnosed glioma. Across the whole study: Treated patients had a mean age of about 40 years and a 62.5% male, about 38% female split. Most patients had radiochemotherapy with temozolomide before enrollment; others had one alone.

Specified time point: baseline, week 1 (first vaccination visit). Indicated treatment: pre-vaccination baseline after standard-of-care therapy. There are 16 residues in the CDR3. The J segment lost 0 bases and the V segment lost 7 bases, leaving 8 bases of the junction unmatched. Germline CDR1 LNHDA, CDR2 SQIVND (reference sequence). Assay used: immunoSEQ multiplex PCR; TCRdb lists only in-frame clones, some missing. Of 15,000 to 20,000 clones listed, just under 80% are singletons. The sequencing here drew on PBMCs, taken from a glioma patient treated with radiotherapy, temozolomide or both. V and J are TRBV19 and TRBJ2-2; TRBD1 matches at 7 bases. This sequence was found in a man aged 35-49 years with glioma. For the CDR3, the DNA is TGTGCCAGTATCCGATCCGGGACAGCGAACACCGGGGAGCTGTTTTTT. Its translation: CASIRSGTANTGELFF.